This record looks at one TCR beta chain sequence and its context. A second about 7 to 12 cycle PCR used barcoded and J-beta primers. TCRdb itself ran the 5' RACE reads through MiXCR, one entry per CDR3 protein. The table records about 1.8 million distinct CDR3 sequences, roughly 52% of them present only once. This specimen belongs to a study of blood T cells in healthy people across ages. Study background: Template switching recovered approximately one barcoded beta molecule for every two T cells.

V was pared by 7 bases and J by 2 bases, with 15 bases between. This CDR3 is built from 14 residues. CDR1 DFQATT and CDR2 SNEGSKA come from the germline V gene (reference sequence). This sequence was found in a middle-aged woman in good health. Material: blood. The V call is TRBV20-1, the J call TRBJ2-1, with D possibly TRBD2 on 6 matching bases. The CDR3 loop is CSVRGARTYNEQFF. In DNA form, the CDR3 reads TGCAGTGTTCGCGGGGCTCGGACCTACAATGAGCAGTTCTTC.